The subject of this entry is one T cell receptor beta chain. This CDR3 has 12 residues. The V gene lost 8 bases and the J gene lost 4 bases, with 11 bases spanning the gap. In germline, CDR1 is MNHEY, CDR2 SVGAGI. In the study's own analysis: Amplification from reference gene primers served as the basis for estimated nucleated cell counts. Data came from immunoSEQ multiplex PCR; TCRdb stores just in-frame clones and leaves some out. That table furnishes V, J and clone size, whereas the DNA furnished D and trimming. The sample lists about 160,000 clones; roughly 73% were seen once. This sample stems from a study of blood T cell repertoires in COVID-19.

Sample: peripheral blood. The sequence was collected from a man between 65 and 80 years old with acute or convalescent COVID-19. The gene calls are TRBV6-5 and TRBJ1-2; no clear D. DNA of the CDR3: TGTGCCAGCGGAGAACCGACCTATGGCTACACCTTC. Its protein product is CASGEPTYGYTF.